This T cell receptor beta chain was recorded in a study of T cell changes during pregnancy in multiple sclerosis. This table comes from immunoSEQ multiplex PCR, and its TCRdb copy is limited to in-frame clones, with some not included. The repertoire holds 33,000 or so clones, with 91% as singletons. CDR1 is PRHDT, CDR2 FYEKMQ, per germline (reference sequence). The CDR3 loop spans 15 amino acids. The V end lost 5 bases, the J end lost 0 bases, and 11 bases lay between the germline ends. This sample comprised CD8+ T cells from peripheral blood mononuclear cells, obtained in the second trimester of pregnancy. This TCR was sampled from a female donor in good health, enrolled as a control in a pregnancy study. This chain links TRBV13 with TRBJ1-3; no reliable D call. CDR3 nucleotides: TGTGCCAGCAGCCCGGGTCGAGGCTCTGGAAACACCATATATTTT. Translated: CASSPGRGSGNTIYF.